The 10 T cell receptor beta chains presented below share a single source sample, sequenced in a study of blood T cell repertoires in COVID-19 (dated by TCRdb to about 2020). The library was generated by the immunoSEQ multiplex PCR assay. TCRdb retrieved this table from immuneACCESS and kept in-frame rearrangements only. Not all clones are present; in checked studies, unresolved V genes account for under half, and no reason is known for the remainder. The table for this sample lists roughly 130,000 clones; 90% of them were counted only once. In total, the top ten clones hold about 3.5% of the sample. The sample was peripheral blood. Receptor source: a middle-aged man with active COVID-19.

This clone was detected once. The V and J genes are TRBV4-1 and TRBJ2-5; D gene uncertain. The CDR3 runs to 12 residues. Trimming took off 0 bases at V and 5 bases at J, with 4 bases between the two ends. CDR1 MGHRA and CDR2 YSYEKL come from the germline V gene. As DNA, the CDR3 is TGCGCCAGCAGCCAAGATATGGAGACCCAGTACTTC. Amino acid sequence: CASSQDMETQYF.

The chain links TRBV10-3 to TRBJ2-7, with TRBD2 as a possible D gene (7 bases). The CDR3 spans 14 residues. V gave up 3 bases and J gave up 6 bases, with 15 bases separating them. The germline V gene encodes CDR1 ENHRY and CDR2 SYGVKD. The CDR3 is CAISEGGARSEQYV. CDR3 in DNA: TGTGCCATCAGTGAAGGGGGGGCTCGTAGCGAGCAGTACGTC.

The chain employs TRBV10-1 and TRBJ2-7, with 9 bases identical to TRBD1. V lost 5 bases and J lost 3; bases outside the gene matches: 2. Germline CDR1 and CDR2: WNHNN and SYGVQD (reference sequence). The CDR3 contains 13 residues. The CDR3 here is CASSLDRGYEQYF. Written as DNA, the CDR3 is TGCGCCAGCAGTCTGGACAGGGGCTACGAGCAGTACTTC.

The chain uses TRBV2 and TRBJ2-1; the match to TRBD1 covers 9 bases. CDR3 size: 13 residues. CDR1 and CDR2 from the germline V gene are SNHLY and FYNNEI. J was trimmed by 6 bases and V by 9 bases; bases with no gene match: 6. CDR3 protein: CASLQGAFNEQFF. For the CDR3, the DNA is TGTGCCAGTTTACAGGGGGCGTTCAATGAGCAGTTCTTC.

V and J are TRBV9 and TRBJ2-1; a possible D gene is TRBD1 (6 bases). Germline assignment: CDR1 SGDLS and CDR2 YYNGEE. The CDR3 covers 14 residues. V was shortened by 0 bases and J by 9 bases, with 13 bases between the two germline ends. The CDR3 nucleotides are TGTGCCAGCAGCGTAGTGGGGGCGGGTACTGAGCAGTTCTTC. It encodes CASSVVGAGTEQFF. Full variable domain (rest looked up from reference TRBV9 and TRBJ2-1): DSGVTQTPKHLITATGQRVTLRCSPRSGDLSVYWYQQSLDQGLQFLIQYYNGEERAKGNILERFSAQQFPDLHSELNLSSLELGDSALYFCASSVVGAGTEQFFGPGTRLTVL.

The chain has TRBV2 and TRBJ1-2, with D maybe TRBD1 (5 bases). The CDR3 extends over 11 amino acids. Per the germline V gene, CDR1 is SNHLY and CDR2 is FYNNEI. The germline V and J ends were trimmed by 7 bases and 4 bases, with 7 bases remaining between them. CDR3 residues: CASKGLYGYTF. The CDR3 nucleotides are TGTGCCAGCAAGGGGCTCTATGGCTACACCTTC.

CDR3 nucleotides: TGTGCCAGCTCACCAGGGGCAGGAGAAAAACTGTTTTTT. This gives the protein CASSPGAGEKLFF. The V gene is TRBV18, the J gene TRBJ1-4; D perhaps matches TRBD1 (5 bases). CDR3 length: 13 residues. V was shortened by 2 bases and J by 8 bases, with 9 bases between the two germline ends. Germline values: CDR1 KGHSH, CDR2 LQKENI.

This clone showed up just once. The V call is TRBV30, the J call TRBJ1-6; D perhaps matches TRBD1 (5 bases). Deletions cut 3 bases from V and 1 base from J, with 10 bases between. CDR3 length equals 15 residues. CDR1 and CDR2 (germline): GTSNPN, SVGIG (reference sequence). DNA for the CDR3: TGTGCCTGGAGACAGGTCTCGTCCTATAATTCACCCCTCCACTTT. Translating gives CAWRQVSSYNSPLHF.

CDR3 residues: CATWTSGTYEQYF. CDR3 in DNA: TGCGCCACCTGGACTAGCGGAACCTACGAGCAGTACTTC. The chain combines TRBV10-2 with TRBJ2-7, with 10 positions matching TRBD2. The CDR3 runs 13 residues. The germline V gene encodes CDR1 WSHSY and CDR2 SAAADI. The V segment lost 10 bases and the J segment 2 bases; nucleotides outside the gene matches: 5.

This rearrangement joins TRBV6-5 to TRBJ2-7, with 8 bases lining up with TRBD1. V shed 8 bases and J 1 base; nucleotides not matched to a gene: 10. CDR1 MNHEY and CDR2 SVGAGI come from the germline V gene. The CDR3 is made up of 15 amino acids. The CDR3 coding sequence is TGTGCCAGCGGCGGGGCAGGGGGCTTGTCCTACGAGCAGTACTTC. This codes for CASGGAGGLSYEQYF.